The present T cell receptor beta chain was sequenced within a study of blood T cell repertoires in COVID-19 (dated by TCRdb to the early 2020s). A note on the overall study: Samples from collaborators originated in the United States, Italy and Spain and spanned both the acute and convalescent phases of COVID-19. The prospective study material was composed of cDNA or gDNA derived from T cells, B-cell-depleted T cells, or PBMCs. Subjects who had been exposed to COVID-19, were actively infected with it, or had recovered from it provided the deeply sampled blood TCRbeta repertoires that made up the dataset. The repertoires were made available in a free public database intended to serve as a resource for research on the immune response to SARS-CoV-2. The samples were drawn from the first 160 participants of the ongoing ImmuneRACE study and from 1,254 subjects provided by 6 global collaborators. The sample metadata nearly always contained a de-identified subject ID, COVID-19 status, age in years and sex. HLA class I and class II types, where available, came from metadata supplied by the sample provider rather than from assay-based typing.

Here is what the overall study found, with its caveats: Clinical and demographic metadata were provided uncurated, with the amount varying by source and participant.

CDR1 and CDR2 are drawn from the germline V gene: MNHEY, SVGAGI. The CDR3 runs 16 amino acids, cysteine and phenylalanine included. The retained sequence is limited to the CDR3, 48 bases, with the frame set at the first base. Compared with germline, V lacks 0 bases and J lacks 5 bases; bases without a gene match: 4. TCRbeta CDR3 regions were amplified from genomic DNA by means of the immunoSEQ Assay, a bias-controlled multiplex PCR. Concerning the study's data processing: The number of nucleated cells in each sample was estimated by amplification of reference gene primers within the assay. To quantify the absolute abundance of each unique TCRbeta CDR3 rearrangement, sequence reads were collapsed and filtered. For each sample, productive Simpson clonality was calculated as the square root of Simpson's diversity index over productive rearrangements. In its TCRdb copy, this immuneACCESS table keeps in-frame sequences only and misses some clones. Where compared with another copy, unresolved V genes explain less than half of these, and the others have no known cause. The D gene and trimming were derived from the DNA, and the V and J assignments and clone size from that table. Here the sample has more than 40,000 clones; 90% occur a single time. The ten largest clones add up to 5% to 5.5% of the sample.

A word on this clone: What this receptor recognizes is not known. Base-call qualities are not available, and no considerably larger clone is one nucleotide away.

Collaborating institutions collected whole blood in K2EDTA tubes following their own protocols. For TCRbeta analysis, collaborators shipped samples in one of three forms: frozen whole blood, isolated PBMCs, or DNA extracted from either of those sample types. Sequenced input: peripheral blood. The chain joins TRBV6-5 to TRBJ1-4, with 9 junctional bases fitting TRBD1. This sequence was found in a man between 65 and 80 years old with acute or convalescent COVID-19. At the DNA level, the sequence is TGTGCCAGCAGTTACTCGACAGGGGGTCTGAATGAAAAACTGTTTTTT. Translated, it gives CASSYSTGGLNEKLFF.